This T cell receptor (beta chain) is from a study of T cells in localized non-small cell lung cancer. Generated by immunoSEQ multiplex PCR, the TCRdb table keeps only in-frame clones and is missing some. The sample has roughly 19,000 clones; around 87% are singletons. Findings and limits, study-wide: The study found T cell clonality highest in uninvolved adjacent lung, above tumor. Out of the top 100 tumor clones, a median around 57 were seen in adjacent lung. It remains possible that heterogeneity exists, since only one tumor region was sequenced.

The CDR3 is 15 residues long. Germline CDR1 and CDR2: SGHTA and FQGNSA. Turning to this clone: Its antigen is unidentified. Its ends do not fully match the called genes, so a read error is possible.

The sample here was PBMCs, taken before any cancer treatment. The origin of this receptor is a man aged 40-75 years with stage II squamous cell lung carcinoma. The chain uses TRBV7-2 and TRBJ2-1; D is unclear. CDR3: CVSSLGQLFYNEQFF. The CDR3 DNA follows: TGTGTCAGCAGCTTAGGGCAGCTATTCTACAATGAGCAGTTCTTC.